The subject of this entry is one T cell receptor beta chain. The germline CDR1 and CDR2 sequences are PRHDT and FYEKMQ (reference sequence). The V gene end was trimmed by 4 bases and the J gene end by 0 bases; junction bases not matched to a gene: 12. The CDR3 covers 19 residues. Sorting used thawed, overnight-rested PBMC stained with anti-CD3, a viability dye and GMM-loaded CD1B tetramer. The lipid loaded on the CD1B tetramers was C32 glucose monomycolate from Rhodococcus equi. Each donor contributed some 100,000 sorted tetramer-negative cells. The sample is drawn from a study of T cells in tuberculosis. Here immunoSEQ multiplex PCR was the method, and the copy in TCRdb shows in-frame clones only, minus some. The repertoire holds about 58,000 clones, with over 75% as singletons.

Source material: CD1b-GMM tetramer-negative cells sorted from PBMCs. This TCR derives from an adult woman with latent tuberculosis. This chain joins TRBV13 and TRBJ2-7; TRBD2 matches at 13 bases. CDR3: CASSCEGLAGSCSSYEQYF. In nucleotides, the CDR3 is TGTGCCAGCAGCTGCGAGGGACTAGCGGGAAGTTGTAGCTCCTACGAGCAGTACTTC.